Each of the 17 T cell receptor beta chains below was sequenced from the same sample in a study of early T cells in non-severe SARS-CoV-2 infection. One entry per CDR3 protein, called by TCRdb with MiXCR from the 5' RACE reads. The table lists about 55,000 distinct CDR3 sequences, about 6.1% of them singletons. Sequenced material: whole blood, taken at baseline. All receptors derive from an adult who was a healthcare worker with PCR-confirmed SARS-CoV-2 infection or an uninfected control (not recorded which).

The sample holds many counts of this clonotype. Here the CDR3 reads CASKEGVGPNQPQHF. CDR3 sequence (DNA): TGTGCCAGCAAAGAGGGGGTCGGGCCCAATCAGCCCCAGCATTTT. J is TRBJ1-5 and V is TRBV7-6; D is possibly TRBD1 (6 bases). Germline loops: CDR1 SGHVS, CDR2 FNYEAQ. This CDR3 is built from 15 residues. Trimming removed 7 bases at V and 3 bases at J, with 16 bases between.

In this sample, this clonotype turned up many times. The V gene is TRBV7-2, the J gene TRBJ1-6, with D maybe TRBD1 (6 bases). Germline CDR1 reads SGHTA; CDR2 reads FQGNSA. The CDR3 spans 15 residues. The V end lost 5 bases, the J end lost 9 bases, and 17 bases lay between the germline ends. The CDR3 protein is CASSPEGGAISPLHF. The CDR3 bases are TGTGCCAGCAGCCCCGAGGGGGGCGCAATTTCACCCCTCCACTTT. Drawing the rest from reference TRBV7-2 and TRBJ1-6, the complete variable domain is GAGVSQSPSNKVTEKGKDVELRCDPISGHTALYWYRQSLGQGLEFLIYFQGNSAPDKSGLPSDRFSAERTGGSVSTLTIQRTQQEDSAVYLCASSPEGGAISPLHFGNGTRLTVT.

This clonotype appeared many times. The rearrangement links TRBV10-3 to TRBJ1-6; maybe TRBD1 (5 bases). The CDR3 spans 12 residues. With 11 bases removed from V and 10 bases from J, the gap between germline ends came to 15 bases. Germline lookup yields CDR1 ENHRY and CDR2 SYGVKD. This chain's CDR3 is CASKDSASPLHF. The CDR3 bases are TGTGCCTCCAAAGACAGTGCATCACCCCTCCACTTT.

This clonotype was recorded at least ten times. This CDR3 is CASSLVEQVEAFF. The CDR3, as DNA: TGTGCCAGCAGCTTAGTTGAGCAGGTTGAAGCTTTCTTT. The chain uses TRBV7-2 and TRBJ1-1; the D is unclear. The CDR3 spans 13 residues. Trimming removed 1 base from V and 7 bases from J, with 10 bases in between. Germline CDR1 is SGHTA and CDR2 is FQGNSA.

This chain uses TRBV28 with TRBJ2-3; 9 bases are a match to TRBD2. The CDR3 is made up of 18 amino acids. Germline CDR1 reads MDHEN; CDR2 reads SYDVKM. V shed 4 bases and J 8 bases; nucleotides not matched to a gene: 19. CDR3 in DNA: TGTGCCAGCAGTTCTCTAAGGGAACTAGCGGGCGATCGTGGTACGCAGTATTTT. This encodes CASSSLRELAGDRGTQYF.

The chain has TRBV4-3 and TRBJ2-3, with D possibly being TRBD1 (6 bases). V was cut by 4 bases and J by 6 bases, with 14 bases left in between. The CDR3 has 14 residues. Germline V gene data show CDR1 as LGHNA and CDR2 as YSLEER. DNA for the CDR3: TGCGCCAGCAGCCTCAGCTTAACAGGGGATACGCAGTATTTT. Residues: CASSLSLTGDTQYF.

In this sample, this clonotype turned up many times. This rearrangement joins TRBV7-9 to TRBJ2-7; D not certain. This CDR3 has 14 amino acids. Trimming pared 1 base from V and 3 bases from J, leaving 10 bases between. Germline V gene data show CDR1 as SEHNR and CDR2 as FQNEAQ (reference sequence). CDR3 DNA: TGTGCCAGCAGCTTAGACGTGGGCCGCTACGAGCAGTACTTC. Translated, it gives CASSLDVGRYEQYF. Filled out from reference TRBV7-9 and TRBJ2-7, the complete variable domain reads DTGVSQNPRHKITKRGQNVTFRCDPISEHNRLYWYRQTLGQGPEFLTYFQNEAQLEKSRLLSDRFSAERPKGSFSTLEIQRTEQGDSAMYLCASSLDVGRYEQYFGPGTRLTVT.

On this clonotype itself: Since a much larger clone is just one base distant, this may be a read error. CDR3 bases: TGCTGTGCTAGAGTACCGGGACTAGCGGGGGGGCGCACAGATACGCAGTATTTT. Its translation: CCARVPGLAGGRTDTQYF. The chain recombines TRBV20-1 with TRBJ2-3; 16 positions agree with TRBD2. The CDR3 spans 18 residues. Per germline, CDR1 DFQATT and CDR2 SNEGSKA (reference sequence).

This clonotype has a handful of counts. The chain is built from TRBV5-4 and TRBJ2-3; possible D gene TRBD2, 6 bases. Germline values: CDR1 SGHNT, CDR2 YYREEE (reference sequence). V dropped 0 bases and J dropped 5 bases, with 16 bases sitting between them. This CDR3 has 16 amino acids. In DNA, the CDR3 is TGTGCCAGCAGCTTGGGGAGCGGGTTCAAAGGAGATACGCAGTATTTT. Its protein product is CASSLGSGFKGDTQYF.

This clonotype was seen a few times. The rearrangement links TRBV5-1 to TRBJ2-7; 7 bases match TRBD1. The CDR3 spans 13 residues. The J segment lost 6 bases and the V segment lost 0 bases, leaving 3 bases of the junction unmatched. Per germline, CDR1 SGHRS and CDR2 YFSETQ. The CDR3 is CASSLGSGGEQYF. The CDR3 nucleotides read TGCGCCAGCAGCTTGGGGTCAGGGGGCGAGCAGTACTTC.

The chain couples TRBV6-2 or TRBV6-3 to TRBJ2-3, with 8 bases aligning to TRBD2. The CDR3 length is 14 residues. V lost 5 bases, J lost 4 bases, and 5 bases stayed unmatched. The germline V gene has CDR1 MNHEY and CDR2 SVGEGT. The CDR3 protein is CASSLDGRADTQYF. Here the CDR3 DNA reads TGTGCCAGCAGTCTGGACGGGAGGGCAGATACGCAGTATTTT.

The gene calls are TRBV18 and TRBJ2-3; 8 bases line up with TRBD2. V lost 6 bases to trimming and J lost 4 bases; unmatched junction nucleotides: 12. Per germline, CDR1 KGHSH and CDR2 LQKENI. This CDR3 comprises 16 residues. The CDR3 is CASSTSAGLGADTQYF. The CDR3 DNA reads as TGTGCCAGCTCCACTTCGGCGGGACTAGGCGCAGATACGCAGTATTTT.

This clonotype came up a few times. For the CDR3, the DNA is TGTGCCAGCAGCTTGGCCGGGGCGGGCACAGATACGCAGTATTTT. Its protein product is CASSLAGAGTDTQYF. The gene calls are TRBV5-4 and TRBJ2-3; D possibly uses TRBD1 or TRBD2 (5 bases each). This CDR3 spans 15 amino acids. Trimming shortened V by 0 bases and J by 1 base, and 9 bases separated the two germline ends. The germline V gene encodes CDR1 SGHNT and CDR2 YYREEE (reference sequence).

The chain recombines TRBV11-2 with TRBJ2-2; a possible D gene is TRBD1 (6 bases). The ends were cut back, 1 base at V and 4 bases at J, with 13 bases in the middle. The CDR3 is 16 amino acids. CDR1 is SGHAT and CDR2 is FQNNGV in the germline V gene. CDR3 coding DNA: TGTGCCAGCAGCTTAGCCCCAGGGGAAAGCACCGGGGAGCTGTTTTTT. Amino acid sequence: CASSLAPGESTGELFF.

In this sample, this clonotype turned up many times. The rearrangement joins TRBV13 to TRBJ2-1; 7 bases map to TRBD2. The CDR3 spans 15 residues. J lost 0 bases, V lost 8 bases, and 7 bases had no gene match. Germline CDR1 reads PRHDT; CDR2 reads FYEKMQ (reference sequence). The DNA of the CDR3 is TGTGCCAGCGGCACGGGGGGAAACTCCTACAATGAGCAGTTCTTC. This sequence encodes CASGTGGNSYNEQFF.

The CDR3 sequence is CASSSPRRGFPDTQYF. DNA for the CDR3: TGTGCCAGCAGCTCCCCGAGGCGGGGGTTCCCAGATACGCAGTATTTT. The rearrangement links TRBV7-2 to TRBJ2-3, with TRBD2 matching 7 bases. After removal of 4 bases from V and 4 bases from J, the junction contained 11 bases not matched to a gene. The germline V gene encodes CDR1 SGHTA and CDR2 FQGNSA. CDR3 size: 16 residues. The whole variable domain, remainder taken from reference TRBV7-2 and TRBJ2-3, is GAGVSQSPSNKVTEKGKDVELRCDPISGHTALYWYRQSLGQGLEFLIYFQGNSAPDKSGLPSDRFSAERTGGSVSTLTIQRTQQEDSAVYLCASSSPRRGFPDTQYFGPGTRLTVL.

The rearrangement joins TRBV28 to TRBJ2-7, with 10 bases aligning to TRBD2. In germline, CDR1 is MDHEN, CDR2 SYDVKM. The CDR3 sequence is 14 residues long. After removal of 5 bases from V and 3 bases from J, the junction contained 4 bases not matched to a gene. The CDR3 protein is CASSPSSGGYEQYF. CDR3 sequence (DNA): TGTGCCAGCAGTCCATCTAGCGGGGGCTACGAGCAGTACTTC. Drawing the rest from reference TRBV28 and TRBJ2-7, the complete variable domain is DVKVTQSSRYLVKRTGEKVFLECVQDMDHENMFWYRQDPGLGLRLIYFSYDVKMKEKGDIPEGYSVSREKKERFSLILESASTNQTSMYLCASSPSSGGYEQYFGPGTRLTVT.